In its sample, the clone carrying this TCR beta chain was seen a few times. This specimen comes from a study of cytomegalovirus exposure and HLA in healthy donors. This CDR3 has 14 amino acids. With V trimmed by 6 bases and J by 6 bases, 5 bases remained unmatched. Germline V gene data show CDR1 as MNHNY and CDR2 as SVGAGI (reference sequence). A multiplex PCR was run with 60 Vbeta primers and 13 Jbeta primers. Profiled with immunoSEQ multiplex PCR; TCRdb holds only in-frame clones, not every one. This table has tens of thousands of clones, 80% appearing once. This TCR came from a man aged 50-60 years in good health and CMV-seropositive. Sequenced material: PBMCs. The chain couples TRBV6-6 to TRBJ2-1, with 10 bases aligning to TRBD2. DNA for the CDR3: TGTGCCAGCAGAGCGGGAGGGTTGGTCAATGAGCAGTTCTTC. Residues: CASRAGGLVNEQFF.